What follows are 15 T cell receptor beta chains derived from one specimen sequenced in a study of CD8 T cells in ankylosing spondylitis. Each CDR3 protein gets one entry after TCRdb re-called the 5' RACE reads with MiXCR. The table has some 200,000 distinct CDR3 sequences, 13% seen once. The sample consisted of blood, either unsorted or a sorted T cell fraction (not recorded which). The receptors here all came from a male donor with ankylosing spondylitis or in good health (not recorded which).

This clonotype was recorded a few times. J is TRBJ2-5 and V is TRBV20-1; D call uncertain. V was trimmed by 6 bases and J by 0 bases, leaving 11 bases between them. The CDR3 has 13 amino acids. Germline assignment: CDR1 DFQATT and CDR2 SNEGSKA (reference sequence). The CDR3 loop reads CSADTQYQETQYF. CDR3 nucleotides: TGCAGTGCCGACACTCAGTACCAAGAGACCCAGTACTTC.

This clonotype was observed many times. CDR3 sequence: CASSLTTRNEQYF. In nucleotides, the CDR3 is TGTGCCAGCAGTTTGACGACTAGAAACGAGCAGTACTTC. The chain links TRBV28 to TRBJ2-7, with D perhaps TRBD2 (6 bases). Germline loops: CDR1 MDHEN, CDR2 SYDVKM. V dropped 3 bases and J dropped 5 bases, with 11 bases sitting between them. The CDR3 is 13 residues long.

This clonotype was observed at least ten times. The chain is built from TRBV12-5 and TRBJ1-1, with D perhaps TRBD1 (5 bases). Germline CDR1 and CDR2: LGHNT and FRNRAP. This CDR3 spans 15 amino acids. Trimming removed 3 bases at V and 6 bases at J, with 17 bases between. CDR3 nucleotide sequence: TGTGCTAGTGGTTTCCTTCAGGGAAGTTACCCTGAAGCTTTCTTT. As protein: CASGFLQGSYPEAFF.

The J gene is TRBJ1-1, the V gene TRBV12-3 or TRBV12-4; D gene uncertain. V was shortened by 3 bases and J by 1 base, with 6 bases between the two germline ends. The CDR3 consists of 13 residues. The CDR3 coding sequence is TGTGCCAGCAGTTTTGATGGGAACACTGAAGCTTTCTTT. The encoded protein is CASSFDGNTEAFF.

This chain connects TRBV4-1 to TRBJ1-1, with TRBD1 identical over 7 bases. V was pared by 0 bases and J by 5 bases, with 6 bases of the junction left unmatched. Germline CDR1 is MGHRA and CDR2 is YSYEKL. The CDR3 has 15 residues. The CDR3 sequence is CASSQDVQGVTEAFF. DNA for the CDR3: TGCGCCAGCAGCCAAGATGTGCAGGGGGTGACTGAAGCTTTCTTT.

Turning to this clonotype: The junction and the germline gene differ at one end; a read error may be behind it. The gene calls are TRBV27 and TRBJ2-7; 10 bases align to TRBD2. CDR3 length: 21 residues. Germline-derived CDR1 and CDR2 are MNHEY and SMNVEV (reference sequence). This chain's CDR3 is CASCLKGSGLTSGIPSYEQYF. The CDR3, as DNA: TGTGCCAGCTGTTTAAAGGGGTCGGGCCTCACTAGCGGGATCCCTTCCTACGAGCAGTACTTC.

The chain recombines TRBV20-1 with TRBJ1-1; 8 nucleotides align to TRBD1. Germline assignment: CDR1 DFQATT and CDR2 SNEGSKA (reference sequence). V shed 6 bases and J 0 bases; nucleotides not matched to a gene: 6. This CDR3 is 14 amino acids long. CDR3 sequence reads: CSALPQGVNTEAFF. The CDR3 DNA reads as TGCAGTGCGCTGCCACAGGGGGTGAACACTGAAGCTTTCTTT.

The chain combines TRBV3-1 with TRBJ2-2, with TRBD1 as a possible D gene (5 bases). CDR1 is LGHDT, CDR2 YNNKEL, per germline (reference sequence). The CDR3 is 13 residues long. V shed 6 bases and J shed 7 bases, with 12 bases lying between them. The CDR3 loop is CASRAQGFGELFF. CDR3 nucleotide sequence: TGTGCCAGCAGGGCCCAGGGTTTCGGGGAGCTGTTTTTT.

This clonotype was found many times. The chain carries TRBV5-1 and TRBJ2-1; 7 bases agree with TRBD1. Germline V gene data show CDR1 as SGHRS and CDR2 as YFSETQ. The CDR3 has 16 residues. V was pared by 5 bases and J by 4 bases, with 12 bases of the junction left unmatched. The CDR3 region has the DNA TGCGCCAGCAGTTTATCCGGGACAGAGCCGTACAATGAGCAGTTCTTC. Translation gives CASSLSGTEPYNEQFF.

This clonotype was recorded a few times. The chain combines TRBV11-3 with TRBJ2-7; D is perhaps TRBD1 (6 bases). V was cut by 6 bases and J by 4 bases, with 13 bases left in between. The CDR3 contains 13 residues. Germline V gene sequence: CDR1 SGHNT, CDR2 YENEEA. CDR3 protein: CASRSTGQYEQYF. The CDR3 coding sequence is TGTGCCAGCAGATCTACAGGGCAGTACGAGCAGTACTTC.

The CDR3 bases are TGTGCCAGCAGTTCCGAAAAGGTCTCCACAGATACGCAGTATTTT. It translates to CASSSEKVSTDTQYF. The genes are TRBV12-3 or TRBV12-4 and TRBJ2-3; no firm D call. The V end was cut by 4 bases, the J end by 2 bases, with 13 bases between. The CDR3 loop spans 15 amino acids.

The gene calls are TRBV9 and TRBJ2-7; the D is unclear. V was pared by 0 bases and J by 3 bases, with 13 bases between. CDR1 is SGDLS and CDR2 is YYNGEE in the germline V gene. This CDR3 contains 15 residues. CDR3 sequence: CASSVDSWGNYEQYF. The DNA for the CDR3 is TGTGCCAGCAGCGTAGATTCTTGGGGAAACTACGAGCAGTACTTC. Filled out from reference TRBV9 and TRBJ2-7, the complete variable domain reads DSGVTQTPKHLITATGQRVTLRCSPRSGDLSVYWYQQSLDQGLQFLIQYYNGEERAKGNILERFSAQQFPDLHSELNLSSLELGDSALYFCASSVDSWGNYEQYFGPGTRLTVT.

This clonotype was picked up a small number of times. The V gene is TRBV3-1, the J gene TRBJ1-1, with no clear D. This CDR3 spans 15 amino acids. Trimming pared 0 bases from V and 2 bases from J, leaving 10 bases between. Germline V gene sequence: CDR1 LGHDT, CDR2 YNNKEL (reference sequence). The CDR3 region is CASSQDRDLNTEAFF. DNA of the CDR3: TGTGCCAGCAGCCAAGACAGAGACCTAAACACTGAAGCTTTCTTT.

The genes are TRBV5-1 and TRBJ2-7, with 9 nucleotides matching TRBD1. Losses at the gene ends were 3 bases for V and 2 bases for J; bases not matched to a gene: 0. The CDR3 runs 13 residues. Germline V gene data show CDR1 as SGHRS and CDR2 as YFSETQ. The CDR3 is CASSWDRAYEQYF. The CDR3 DNA reads TGCGCCAGCAGCTGGGACAGGGCCTACGAGCAGTACTTC.

The chain joins TRBV4-1 to TRBJ2-3; 9 bases are shared with TRBD1. The CDR3 loop spans 16 amino acids. J was trimmed by 5 bases and V by 1 base; bases with no gene match: 7. Germline lookup yields CDR1 MGHRA and CDR2 YSYEKL. DNA of the CDR3: TGCGCCAGCAGCCAAGGGTCGACAGGGGGAGGAGATACGCAGTATTTT. Amino acids: CASSQGSTGGGDTQYF.